The 26 T cell receptor beta chains below were found in one sample sequenced in a study of OX40 agonist ivuxolimab in advanced cancers. TCRdb's table, derived via immunoSEQ multiplex PCR, lists solely in-frame clones and lacks some. The sample has over 10,000 clones, 82% seen once. Sequenced here: CD4+ or CD8+ T cells sorted from blood, sampled in a trial of the OX40 agonist ivuxolimab. These receptors all stem from an adult with an advanced solid tumor such as melanoma, head and neck, liver or kidney cancer.

This chain links TRBV7-9 with TRBJ2-3; D gene uncertain. CDR1 and CDR2 (germline): SEHNR, FQNEAQ (reference sequence). The CDR3 is 12 amino acids. The ends were cut back, 2 bases at V and 2 bases at J, with 2 bases in the middle. The CDR3: CASSLSTDTQYF. DNA for the CDR3: TGTGCCAGCAGCTTATCCACAGATACGCAGTATTTT.

The V gene is TRBV19, the J gene TRBJ1-5; possibly TRBD1 for D (6 bases). Trimming removed 8 bases at V and 5 bases at J, with 13 bases between. The germline V gene has CDR1 LNHDA and CDR2 SQIVND (reference sequence). The CDR3 has 13 residues. The CDR3 is CASGGRGYQPQHF. CDR3 DNA sequence: TGTGCCAGTGGGGGGAGGGGGTATCAGCCCCAGCATTTT. Based on the CDR3 plus reference TRBV19 and TRBJ1-5, the full variable domain is DGGITQSPKYLFRKEGQNVTLSCEQNLNHDAMYWYRQDPGQGLRLIYYSQIVNDFQKGDIAEGYSVSREKKESFPLTVTSAQKNPTAFYLCASGGRGYQPQHFGDGTRLSIL.

The chain recombines TRBV6-5 with TRBJ2-6; TRBD1 matches 7 bases. Germline V gene sequence: CDR1 MNHEY, CDR2 SVGAGI. Trimming at V came to 5 bases and at J to 8 bases, leaving 6 bases not matched to a gene. There are 14 residues in the CDR3. For the CDR3, the DNA is TGTGCCAGCAGTCCCGACAGGGATACCAACGTCCTGACTTTC. Translated, it gives CASSPDRDTNVLTF.

The V call is TRBV4-3, the J call TRBJ2-3; 11 nucleotides agree with TRBD2. J gave up 2 bases and V 1 base, and 5 bases lay outside the gene matches. Germline-derived CDR1 and CDR2 are LGHNA and YSLEER. This CDR3 region has 17 residues. The CDR3 region is CASSQVLAGGPTDTQYF. In DNA form, the CDR3 reads TGCGCCAGCAGCCAAGTCCTAGCGGGGGGCCCCACAGATACGCAGTATTTT.

The sample holds a few counts of this clone. The chain is built from TRBV28 and TRBJ2-3; 11 bases align to TRBD2. Germline CDR1 MDHEN, CDR2 SYDVKM. Trimming at V came to 5 bases and at J to 3 bases, leaving 7 bases not matched to a gene. The CDR3 consists of 16 residues. CDR3 region: CASSTPLAGETDTQYF. The CDR3 DNA follows: TGTGCCAGCAGTACGCCACTAGCGGGAGAGACAGATACGCAGTATTTT.

This rearrangement joins TRBV28 to TRBJ2-3; no reliable D call. With 3 bases removed from V and 2 bases from J, the gap between germline ends came to 18 bases. The germline V gene has CDR1 MDHEN and CDR2 SYDVKM. The CDR3 contains 17 residues. The CDR3, as DNA: TGTGCCAGCAGTTTCGCCAGACATGGAACCAACACAGATACGCAGTATTTT. As protein: CASSFARHGTNTDTQYF.

CDR3 coding DNA: TGTGCCGTCCGTAGCGGCGGCACCGGGGAGCTGTTTTTT. This translates into CAVRSGGTGELFF. This chain links TRBV10-3 with TRBJ2-2, with a weak D call TRBD2 (6 bases). The germline gives CDR1 ENHRY, CDR2 SYGVKD. Trimming removed 11 bases from V and 4 bases from J, with 14 bases in between. The length of the CDR3 is 13 residues.

The V gene is TRBV6-5, the J gene TRBJ2-7; D not certain. With 5 bases removed from V and 3 bases from J, the gap between germline ends came to 14 bases. The CDR3 runs 14 residues. From germline, CDR1 is MNHEY and CDR2 SVGAGI. The CDR3 region is CASSGPRRYYEQYF. Written as DNA, the CDR3 is TGTGCCAGCAGTGGACCCCGGAGATACTACGAGCAGTACTTC.

V is TRBV29-1 and J is TRBJ2-1; 8 bases line up with TRBD2. The CDR3 consists of 14 residues. V shed 5 bases and J 8 bases; nucleotides not matched to a gene: 11. CDR1 is SQVTM and CDR2 is ANQGSEA in the germline V gene. The CDR3 sequence: CSVYPGLVWDEQFF. For the CDR3, the DNA is TGCAGCGTTTACCCGGGACTAGTTTGGGATGAGCAGTTCTTC.

This rearrangement joins TRBV28 to TRBJ2-1; D assignment may be TRBD1 or TRBD2 (5 bases each). Trimming stripped 7 bases from V and 12 bases from J, with 19 bases between. In germline, CDR1 is MDHEN, CDR2 SYDVKM. This CDR3 has 13 amino acids. As DNA, the CDR3 is TGTGCCAGCAACCCCTGGGTCGGGGCGGCGCAGTTCTTC. Its translation is CASNPWVGAAQFF.

The V call is TRBV5-4, the J call TRBJ2-1, with a possible D match to TRBD2 (6 bases). The CDR3 runs 13 residues. Germline CDR1 reads SGHNT; CDR2 reads YYREEE (reference sequence). V was trimmed by 4 bases and J by 4 bases, leaving 9 bases between them. The CDR3 region has the DNA TGTGCCAGCAGCAGGCTAGCGTACAATGAGCAGTTCTTC. It codes for CASSRLAYNEQFF.

In its sample, this clone was seen once. This sequence joins TRBV28 and TRBJ2-1; the match to TRBD1 covers 8 bases. The germline V gene has CDR1 MDHEN and CDR2 SYDVKM. The V segment lost 4 bases and the J segment 7 bases; nucleotides outside the gene matches: 24. CDR3 length equals 20 residues. CDR3 in amino acids: CASSSPVTTRPGQVGNEQFF. The CDR3 DNA reads TGTGCCAGCAGTTCCCCAGTCACTACCCGTCCGGGACAGGTGGGGAATGAGCAGTTCTTC.

The table lists this clone with a count of one. The CDR3 region has the DNA TGTGCCAGCAGCGCAGGGCCAAATTCACCCCTCCACTTT. Translation: CASSAGPNSPLHF. The chain uses TRBV5-4 and TRBJ1-6, with a tentative D call TRBD1 (5 bases). Germline V CDR1 and CDR2: SGHNT, YYREEE (reference sequence). The CDR3 extends over 13 amino acids. With 4 bases removed from V and 7 bases from J, the gap between germline ends came to 9 bases.

The chain employs TRBV15 and TRBJ1-1; a weak D match, TRBD1 (5 bases). Germline CDR1 reads LNHNV; CDR2 reads YYDKDF (reference sequence). The CDR3 contains 17 residues. With 6 bases removed from V and 1 base from J, the gap between germline ends came to 21 bases. The CDR3 spells CATRATRRGGANTEAFF. In DNA form, the CDR3 reads TGTGCCACCAGAGCTACCAGACGGGGAGGGGCGAACACTGAAGCTTTCTTT.

V usage is TRBV28 and J usage is TRBJ2-1; 7 bases map to TRBD2. Germline values: CDR1 MDHEN, CDR2 SYDVKM. CDR3 length: 14 residues. With 2 bases clipped from V and 7 bases from J, the junction kept 5 bases outside the gene matches. The CDR3: CASSLGGRVNEQFF. The CDR3 DNA reads TGTGCCAGCAGTTTAGGGGGGAGGGTGAATGAGCAGTTCTTC.

V and J are TRBV5-4 and TRBJ2-2; D is ambiguous. Trimming left V 3 bases short and J 5 bases short, with 8 bases between. The germline CDR1 and CDR2 sequences are SGHNT and YYREEE (reference sequence). The CDR3 sequence is 13 residues long. CDR3 in amino acids: CASSSLGTGELFF. CDR3 in DNA: TGTGCCAGCAGCTCCCTCGGGACCGGGGAGCTGTTTTTT.

The chain has TRBV19 and TRBJ2-2; TRBD2 matches at 7 bases. From germline, CDR1 is LNHDA and CDR2 SQIVND (reference sequence). The CDR3 length is 15 residues. V was clipped by 8 bases and J by 6 bases; unmatched bases: 12. As DNA, the CDR3 is TGTGCCAGTCAGCCAGGGCGGGAGTTAGCCGGGGAGCTGTTTTTT. It codes for CASQPGRELAGELFF.

This clone was detected only once. This chain links TRBV5-4 with TRBJ1-1, with a weak D call TRBD1 (6 bases). Trimming pared 4 bases from V and 4 bases from J, leaving 14 bases between. Germline V gives CDR1 SGHNT, CDR2 YYREEE (reference sequence). The CDR3 totals 14 residues. Written as DNA, the CDR3 is TGTGCCAGCAGCGATACAAAGACAGGCACTGAAGCTTTCTTT. Translating it yields CASSDTKTGTEAFF.

V usage is TRBV28 and J usage is TRBJ2-1, with D perhaps matching TRBD2 (6 bases). The V end lost 7 bases, the J end lost 0 bases, and 13 bases lay between the germline ends. This CDR3 contains 15 residues. Germline V lookup: CDR1 MDHEN, CDR2 SYDVKM. The CDR3 is CASIPGTRSYNEQFF. The CDR3 DNA is TGTGCCAGCATCCCCGGGACTCGCTCCTACAATGAGCAGTTCTTC. The variable domain in full, completed from reference TRBV28 and TRBJ2-1, reads DVKVTQSSRYLVKRTGEKVFLECVQDMDHENMFWYRQDPGLGLRLIYFSYDVKMKEKGDIPEGYSVSREKKERFSLILESASTNQTSMYLCASIPGTRSYNEQFFGPGTRLTVL.

The chain carries TRBV4-1 and TRBJ2-3; no clear D gene. Germline CDR1 MGHRA, CDR2 YSYEKL. The germline V and J ends were trimmed by 0 bases and 6 bases, with 10 bases remaining between them. This CDR3 comprises 14 residues. CDR3 bases: TGCGCCAGCAGCCAAGAATTCCCTACGGATACGCAGTATTTT. Amino acid sequence: CASSQEFPTDTQYF.

V gene TRBV11-1 combines with J gene TRBJ2-7; tentatively, D is TRBD1 (6 bases). V lost 0 bases and J lost 6, with 12 bases in between. This CDR3 spans 14 amino acids. Germline V gene sequence: CDR1 SGHAT, CDR2 FQDESV (reference sequence). The CDR3 spells CASSLAGARREQYF. DNA for the CDR3: TGTGCCAGCAGCTTAGCGGGGGCGCGGCGCGAGCAGTACTTC.

The V gene is TRBV4-3, the J gene TRBJ2-1; maybe TRBD1 (5 bases). From germline, CDR1 is LGHNA and CDR2 YSLEER. The CDR3 is made up of 15 amino acids. Between the trimmed V and J ends, which lost 2 bases and 4 bases, there was a span of 12 bases. The CDR3 loop is CASSQSFRAYNEQFF. DNA of the CDR3: TGCGCCAGCAGCCAATCTTTCAGGGCGTACAATGAGCAGTTCTTC.

The chain combines TRBV7-9 with TRBJ2-7; tentative D call: TRBD2 (5 bases). V shed 3 bases and J shed 1 base, with 13 bases lying between them. Looked up from germline, CDR1 is SEHNR and CDR2 is FQNEAQ (reference sequence). There are 15 residues in the CDR3. The CDR3 region is CASSLDRENSYEQYF. The CDR3 DNA reads as TGTGCCAGCAGCTTGGACCGGGAAAATTCCTACGAGCAGTACTTC.

This rearrangement joins TRBV20-1 to TRBJ2-1, with D unclear. The CDR3 runs to 11 residues. V lost 3 bases to trimming and J lost 8 bases, with 8 bases between them. Per the germline V gene, CDR1 is DFQATT and CDR2 is SNEGSKA (reference sequence). CDR3 loop: CSASGDYEQFF. The DNA for the CDR3 is TGCAGTGCTAGTGGCGATTATGAGCAGTTCTTC.

The gene calls are TRBV4-1 and TRBJ1-2; 10 nucleotides line up with TRBD1. This CDR3 spans 15 amino acids. Germline trimming cut 1 base from V and 2 bases from J; bases unmatched to any gene: 1. CDR1 and CDR2 (germline): MGHRA, YSYEKL. CDR3 sequence reads: CASSQGTGGNYGYTF. The DNA for the CDR3 is TGCGCCAGCAGCCAAGGGACAGGGGGAAACTATGGCTACACCTTC.

This clone came up a few times. The J gene is TRBJ1-1, the V gene TRBV28; D gene unclear. The germline V and J ends were trimmed by 2 bases and 7 bases, with 5 bases remaining between them. The CDR3 is 11 residues long. Germline V CDR1 and CDR2: MDHEN, SYDVKM. CDR3 DNA: TGTGCCAGCAGTTTAAATGGTGAAGCTTTCTTT. As protein: CASSLNGEAFF.